These 11 T cell receptor beta chains were all obtained from the same sample, sequenced in a study of cytomegalovirus exposure and HLA in healthy donors listed by TCRdb under 2017. Libraries were built with the immunoSEQ multiplex PCR assay. The multiplex PCR relied on a mix of 60 forward primers for TCR Vbeta segments and 13 reverse primers for TCR Jbeta segments. Drawn from immuneACCESS, this table holds only the in-frame rearrangements with V and J called that TCRdb kept. Clones are partly lost; checked studies trace under half to an unresolved V gene and leave the rest unexplained. A total of 150,000 or so clones appear in this sample, 80% to 90% of them only once. Clones ranked in the top ten supply about 2.1% of the sample. Sequenced input: PBMCs. These receptors all come from a woman under 30 in good health and CMV-seronegative.

The chain recombines TRBV2 with TRBJ1-5; D is undetermined. Trimming took off 5 bases at V and 3 bases at J, with 17 bases between the two ends. The CDR3 totals 16 residues. Germline V gene lookup returns CDR1 SNHLY and CDR2 FYNNEI. CDR3 nucleotide sequence: TGTGCCAGCAGTACCCAGGACTTATGGCACAATCAGCCCCAGCATTTT. It specifies CASSTQDLWHNQPQHF.

This clone was seen once. CDR3 nucleotides: TGTGCCACCAGGGACAGTTACTCTGGAAACACCATATATTTT. It is translated as CATRDSYSGNTIYF. V is TRBV28 and J is TRBJ1-3, with 7 bases that match TRBD1. Germline CDR1 reads MDHEN; CDR2 reads SYDVKM. The CDR3 has 14 amino acids. V lost 10 bases, J lost 0 bases, and 6 bases stayed unmatched.

The table lists this clone with a few counts. The V gene is TRBV5-6, the J gene TRBJ2-7; 9 bases match TRBD1. The CDR3 is made up of 14 amino acids. V was clipped by 4 bases and J by 4 bases; unmatched bases: 6. Germline values: CDR1 SGHDT, CDR2 YYEEEE. The CDR3 here is CASSRDRDRYEQYF. In nucleotides, the CDR3 is TGTGCCAGCAGCAGGGACAGGGATAGGTACGAGCAGTACTTC.

The chain joins TRBV5-4 to TRBJ2-7; 9 bases are shared with TRBD1. Germline-derived CDR1 and CDR2 are SGHNT and YYREEE (reference sequence). Trimming cost V 4 bases and J 3 bases; bases outside gene matches: 5. This CDR3 has 14 amino acids. Here the CDR3 DNA reads TGTGCCAGCAGCCAGACAGGGGGTAACTACGAGCAGTACTTC. Protein product: CASSQTGGNYEQYF. The full variable domain, with the rest looked up from reference TRBV5-4 and TRBJ2-7, is ETGVTQSPTHLIKTRGQQVTLRCSSQSGHNTVSWYQQALGQGPQFIFQYYREEENGRGNFPPRFSGLQFPNYSSELNVNALELDDSALYLCASSQTGGNYEQYFGPGTRLTVT.

This clone was observed once. Here the CDR3 reads CASSPTRWETQYF. CDR3 coding DNA: TGTGCCAGCAGTCCCACGCGGTGGGAGACCCAGTACTTC. This chain uses TRBV6-6 with TRBJ2-5; no clear D gene. CDR3 length: 13 residues. Germline V lookup: CDR1 MNHNY, CDR2 SVGAGI (reference sequence). Trimming removed 5 bases at V and 5 bases at J, with 12 bases between.

The chain uses TRBV29-1 and TRBJ2-3; 11 bases map to TRBD2. This CDR3 is built from 15 residues. Germline assignment: CDR1 SQVTM and CDR2 ANQGSEA. The trim removed 4 bases at V and 4 bases at J, leaving 7 bases unmatched. In nucleotides, the CDR3 is TGCAGCGTTGGACTAGCGGGGTGGTGGCCAGATACGCAGTATTTT. Translated: CSVGLAGWWPDTQYF.

As for this clone: Additional DNA sequences in this sample encode the identical CDR3. This rearrangement joins TRBV7-2 to TRBJ2-5; D remains unclear. The germline gives CDR1 SGHTA, CDR2 FQGNSA. The CDR3 totals 12 residues. Trimming pared 5 bases from V and 4 bases from J, leaving 8 bases between. In DNA, the CDR3 is TGTGCCAGCAGCAGCCCTCCAGAGACCCAGTACTTC. It specifies CASSSPPETQYF.

The CDR3 DNA sequence: TGTGCCAGCAGTCCTCAGCGTTATGGCTACACCTTC. Translation: CASSPQRYGYTF. This chain links TRBV28 with TRBJ1-2; D gene ambiguous. This CDR3 comprises 12 residues. Germline loops: CDR1 MDHEN, CDR2 SYDVKM. With 5 bases removed from V and 5 bases from J, the gap between germline ends came to 9 bases.

This chain joins TRBV27 and TRBJ2-2; no firm D call. Trimming removed 4 bases at V and 4 bases at J, with 13 bases between. This CDR3 region has 15 residues. Germline V gives CDR1 MNHEY, CDR2 SMNVEV (reference sequence). CDR3 DNA sequence: TGTGCCAGCAGTTGGGTCGCTACAGCCACCGGGGAGCTGTTTTTT. Residues: CASSWVATATGELFF.

The rearrangement links TRBV7-9 to TRBJ1-4, with D tentatively TRBD1 (5 bases). This CDR3 contains 14 residues. The germline V gene encodes CDR1 SEHNR and CDR2 FQNEAQ (reference sequence). V was shortened by 6 bases and J by 3 bases, with 11 bases between the two germline ends. This chain's CDR3 is CASRQKGSNEKLFF. CDR3 in DNA: TGTGCCAGCAGGCAGAAGGGGTCTAATGAAAAACTGTTTTTT.

The rearrangement joins TRBV5-4 to TRBJ2-7; possibly TRBD1 for D (5 bases). The CDR3 runs to 13 residues. In germline, CDR1 is SGHNT, CDR2 YYREEE (reference sequence). Trimming took off 2 bases at V and 3 bases at J, with 9 bases between the two ends. CDR3 coding DNA: TGTGCCAGCAGCTTAGCAGGGTTCTACGAGCAGTACTTC. It yields the protein CASSLAGFYEQYF.